This T cell receptor beta chain stems from a study of neurological immune-mediated disorders. Each TCR transcript was tagged with a 10-nucleotide random UMI during 5'RACE. TCRdb reprocessed the 5' RACE reads via MiXCR and lists one record per CDR3 protein. The data hold 66,000 or so distinct CDR3 sequences, with around 5.5% observed a single time. This clonotype has at least ten counts. Its antigen is currently unknown. The study, taken as a whole, reports: Association with the multiple sclerosis repertoire cluster was not found for any clinical or MRI feature. On phylogenetic grouping, the repertoires of 18 of 34 multiple sclerosis patients fell within one related-CDR3 cluster, constituting a possible signature. Healthy controls had more TCR clonal expansion than multiple sclerosis, which showed the least, whereas HTLV-1-associated myelopathy showed the most.

CDR1 is SGHRS, CDR2 YFSETQ, per germline. Losses at the gene ends were 0 bases for V and 2 bases for J; bases not matched to a gene: 5. The length of the CDR3 is 16 residues. The specimen was PBMCs. The chain recombines TRBV5-1 with TRBJ2-5, with 9 bases lining up with TRBD2. This clonotype was sampled from a woman aged 25 to 39 with multiple sclerosis. CDR3 loop: CASSLAPAGGQETQYF. CDR3 DNA sequence: TGCGCCAGCAGCTTGGCCCCGGCGGGGGGGCAAGAGACCCAGTACTTC. Full variable domain (rest looked up from reference TRBV5-1 and TRBJ2-5): KAGVTQTPRYLIKTRGQQVTLSCSPISGHRSVSWYQQTPGQGLQFLFEYFSETQRNKGNFPGRFSGRQFSNSRSEMNVSTLELGDSALYLCASSLAPAGGQETQYFGPGTRLLVL.